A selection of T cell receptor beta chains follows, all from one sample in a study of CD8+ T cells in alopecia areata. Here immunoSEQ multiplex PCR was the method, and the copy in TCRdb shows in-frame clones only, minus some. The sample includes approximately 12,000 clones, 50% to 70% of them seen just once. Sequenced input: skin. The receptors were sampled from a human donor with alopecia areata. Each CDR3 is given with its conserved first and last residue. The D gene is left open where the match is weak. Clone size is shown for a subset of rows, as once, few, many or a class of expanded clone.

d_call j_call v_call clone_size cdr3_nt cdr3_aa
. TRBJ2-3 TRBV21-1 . TGTTCGCTAGCGGGAGTTCAGAGCACAGATACGCAGTATTTT CSLAGVQSTDTQYF
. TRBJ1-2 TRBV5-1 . TGCGCCAGCAGCTTGGTACAGGACTATGGCTACACCTTC CASSLVQDYGYTF
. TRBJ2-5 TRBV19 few TGTGCCAGTAGTGACCAGGGAGACGAGACCCAGTACTTC CASSDQGDETQYF
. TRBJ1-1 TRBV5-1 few TGCGCCAGCAGCTTGGCGGGAATTGCAGGGACTGAAGCTTTCTTT CASSLAGIAGTEAFF
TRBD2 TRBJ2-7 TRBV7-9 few TGTGCCAGCAGCTCAACGATGGGCGGGAGTTACGAGCAGTACTTC CASSSTMGGSYEQYF
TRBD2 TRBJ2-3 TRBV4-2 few TGTGCCAGCAGCCAAGATCGGCGGGGGGGCAGGACAGATACGCAGTATTTT CASSQDRRGGRTDTQYF
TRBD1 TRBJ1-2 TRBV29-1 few TGCAGCGCGTGGACAGGGGGCTACACCTTC CSAWTGGYTF
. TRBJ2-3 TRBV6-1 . TGTGCCAGCAGTGAAGGCGGTTCCACAGATACGCAGTATTTT CASSEGGSTDTQYF
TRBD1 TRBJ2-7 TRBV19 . TGTGCCAGTAGTGCCCCGCAAAACAGGGGCGACGAGCAGTACTTC CASSAPQNRGDEQYF
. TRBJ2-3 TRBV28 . TGTGTCAGCAGTTCCGAGAACAGGGATGGCACAGATACGCAGTATTTT CVSSSENRDGTDTQYF
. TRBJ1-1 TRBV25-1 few TGTGCCAGCAAAGGGGGAACTGAAGCTTTCTTT CASKGGTEAFF
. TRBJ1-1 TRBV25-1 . TGTGCCAGCAGTGAAGCATCCACCAGCACTGAAGCTTTCTTT CASSEASTSTEAFF
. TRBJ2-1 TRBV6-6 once TGTGCCAGCAAAACGGGGGACCTCAATGAGCAGTTCTTC CASKTGDLNEQFF
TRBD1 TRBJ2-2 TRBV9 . TGTGCCAGCAGCGCCGCAAGACAGGGGGGCACCGGGGAGCTGTTTTTT CASSAARQGGTGELFF
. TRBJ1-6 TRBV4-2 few TGTGCCAGCAGCCAAGATCCGGAGGGAATACCCCTCCACTTT CASSQDPEGIPLHF
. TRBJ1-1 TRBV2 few TGTGCCAGCAGTGAAGCTCAGGTCCCGAACACTGAAGCTTTCTTT CASSEAQVPNTEAFF
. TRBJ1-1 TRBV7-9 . TGTGCCAGCAGCCAGAGTAAACTCGCTTTCTTT CASSQSKLAFF
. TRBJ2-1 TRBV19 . TGTGCCAGTAGCCTACCGGGGAGAAATGAGCAGTTCTTC CASSLPGRNEQFF
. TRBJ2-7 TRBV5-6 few TGTGCCAGCGGTCAGCGGGCGACCTACGAGCAGTACTTC CASGQRATYEQYF
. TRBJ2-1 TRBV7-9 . TGTGCCAGCAGCTCCCCGCTTTCTATTTCGGCCTACAATGAGCAGTTCTTC CASSSPLSISAYNEQFF
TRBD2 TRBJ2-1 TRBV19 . TGTGCCAGTAGTATGACTAGCGGGGGGGCTAGTGAGCAGTTCTTC CASSMTSGGASEQFF
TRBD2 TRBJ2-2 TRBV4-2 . TGTGCCAGCAGCCAATTAGCGGGGGGGACCACCGGGGAGCTGTTTTTT CASSQLAGGTTGELFF
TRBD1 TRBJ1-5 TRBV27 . TGTGCCAGCAGGGCCCTTTCGCCAGGGGGGAGCAATCAGCCCCAGCATTTT CASRALSPGGSNQPQHF
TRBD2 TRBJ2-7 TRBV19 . TGTGCCACCCAAGGGACGGGGGGGATCTACGAGCAGTACTTC CATQGTGGIYEQYF
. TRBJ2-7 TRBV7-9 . TGTGCCAGCAGCTTATTTCAGCTCTCCTACGAGCAGTACTTC CASSLFQLSYEQYF
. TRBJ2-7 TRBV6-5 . TGTGCCAGCAGTTACTCAGGATCGAGCTCCTACGAGCAGTACTTC CASSYSGSSSYEQYF
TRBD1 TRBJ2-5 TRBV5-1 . TGCGCCAGCAGCTTGGCAGGGGGCCAAGAGACCCAGTACTTC CASSLAGGQETQYF
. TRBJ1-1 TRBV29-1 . TGCAGCGTTGAGCAACAGGGTCCCACTGAAGCTTTCTTT CSVEQQGPTEAFF
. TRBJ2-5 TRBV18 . TGTGCCAGCTCCCCCAACCCAGAGACCCAGTACTTC CASSPNPETQYF
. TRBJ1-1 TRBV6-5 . TGTGCCAGCAGTTACAGGGGAATGAACACTGAAGCTTTCTTT CASSYRGMNTEAFF
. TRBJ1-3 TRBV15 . TGTGCCACCAGCAGATCCGGCAGGTTTACTGGAAACACCATATATTTT CATSRSGRFTGNTIYF
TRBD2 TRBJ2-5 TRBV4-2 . TGTGCCAGCAGCCAAGGACTAGCGGGGGGTCCACAAGAGACCCAGTACTTC CASSQGLAGGPQETQYF
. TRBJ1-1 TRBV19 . TGTGCCAGTAGTCTGGGCCCGAACACTGAAGCTTTCTTT CASSLGPNTEAFF
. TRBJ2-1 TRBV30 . TGTGCTGGCGGTAATCAGGGGCTGGGTGAGCAGTTCTTC CAGGNQGLGEQFF
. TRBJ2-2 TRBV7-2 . TGTGCCAGCAGCTTAGTCAGGGGCGCCGGGGAGCTGTTTTTT CASSLVRGAGELFF
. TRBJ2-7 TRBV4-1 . TGCGCCAGCAGCCCTGCGGGACAGAGGTCCTACGAGCAGTACTTC CASSPAGQRSYEQYF
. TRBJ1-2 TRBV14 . TGTGCCAGCAGCCAAGAGATCTTCCAAGATGGCTACACCTTC CASSQEIFQDGYTF
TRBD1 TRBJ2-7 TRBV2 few TGTGCCAGCAGGGAGGCCGGGACAGGGTCATACGAGCAGTACTTC CASREAGTGSYEQYF
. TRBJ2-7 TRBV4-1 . TGCGCCAGCAGCCAAAACAAAGGATCTTCGAGGTTCTACGAGCAGTACTTC CASSQNKGSSRFYEQYF
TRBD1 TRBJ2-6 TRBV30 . TGTGCCTGGAGAATACAGGGGGCCGGGGCCAACGTCCTGACTTTC CAWRIQGAGANVLTF
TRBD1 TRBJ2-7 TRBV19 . TGTGCCAGTAGTACCCGCCTGACAGGGGGCGACGAGCAGTACTTC CASSTRLTGGDEQYF
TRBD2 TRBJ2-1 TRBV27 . TGTGCCAGCAGCCGGACTAGCGGGAGGCCCTATGAGCAGTTCTTC CASSRTSGRPYEQFF
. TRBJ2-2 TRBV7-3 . TGTGCCAGCAGCTTAATGGGGGGCGGCACCGGGGAGCTGTTTTTT CASSLMGGGTGELFF
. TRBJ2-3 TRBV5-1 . TGCGCCAGCCAACCCGACTCCTACACAGATACGCAGTATTTT CASQPDSYTDTQYF
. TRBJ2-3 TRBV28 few TGTGCCAGCAGTTTAGCTGGGGGGGATACGCAGTATTTT CASSLAGGDTQYF
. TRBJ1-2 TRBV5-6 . TGTGCCAGCAGCTTGCCAGCTAACTATGGCTACACCTTC CASSLPANYGYTF
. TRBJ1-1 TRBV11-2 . TGTGCCAGCAGCTTATCTTGGGTCACTGAAGCTTTCTTT CASSLSWVTEAFF
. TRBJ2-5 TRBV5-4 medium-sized TGTGCCAGCAGCTTGCCAGGGCAAGAGACCCAGTACTTC CASSLPGQETQYF
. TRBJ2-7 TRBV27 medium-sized TGTGCCAGCAGTTTAGGGATTGAGGTCGGGTACGAGCAGTACTTC CASSLGIEVGYEQYF
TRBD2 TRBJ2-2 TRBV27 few TGTGCCAGCAGTTTATCAGTCGGACTAGGCGTCTCCGGGGAGCTGTTTTTT CASSLSVGLGVSGELFF
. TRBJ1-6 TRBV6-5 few TGTGCCAGCAGTTACTCGGCCGGTCATCCACCCCTCCACTTT CASSYSAGHPPLHF